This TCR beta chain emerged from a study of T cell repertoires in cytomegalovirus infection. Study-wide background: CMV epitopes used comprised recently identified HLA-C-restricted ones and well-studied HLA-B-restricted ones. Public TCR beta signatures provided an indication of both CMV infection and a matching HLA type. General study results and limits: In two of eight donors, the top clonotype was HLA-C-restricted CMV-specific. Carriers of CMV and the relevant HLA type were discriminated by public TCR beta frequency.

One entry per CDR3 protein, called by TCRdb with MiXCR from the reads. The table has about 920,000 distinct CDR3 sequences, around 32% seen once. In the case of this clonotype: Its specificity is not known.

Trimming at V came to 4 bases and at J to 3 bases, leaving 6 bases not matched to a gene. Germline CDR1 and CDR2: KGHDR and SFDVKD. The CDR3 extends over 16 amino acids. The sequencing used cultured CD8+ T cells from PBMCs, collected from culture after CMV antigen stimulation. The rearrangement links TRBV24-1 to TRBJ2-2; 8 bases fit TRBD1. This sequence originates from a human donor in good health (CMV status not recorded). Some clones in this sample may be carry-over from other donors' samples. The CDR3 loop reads CATSEFDRGDTGELFF. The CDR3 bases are TGTGCCACCAGTGAATTTGACAGGGGTGACACCGGGGAGCTGTTTTTT.